The rows below give T cell receptor beta chains drawn from one sample of a study of circulating and synovial CD4+ cells in juvenile arthritis. Sequencing used immunoSEQ multiplex PCR; TCRdb keeps in-frame clones, though not all of them. Here the sample spans around 31,000 clones, roughly 95% being singletons. The sequenced sample was CD4+ T cells from blood. The receptors stem from a human donor with juvenile idiopathic arthritis. CDR3s include the opening cysteine and the closing phenylalanine or tryptophan. D genes are given only for firm matches. Size is stated for part of the rows, as once, few or many counts, or as a class when the clone is expanded.

D	V	size	J	DNA	CDR3
.	TRBV6-1	.	TRBJ2-1	TGTGCCAGCAGTGACGGGGGGCTTAATGAGCAGTTCTTC	CASSDGGLNEQFF
TRBD1	TRBV10-3	.	TRBJ1-2	TGTGCCATCAGGCCGGGACAGGTCTATGGCTACACCTTC	CAIRPGQVYGYTF
.	TRBV5-4	.	TRBJ2-1	TGTGCCAGCAGCCCGAGGAGGGGAGGCAATGAGCAGTTCTTC	CASSPRRGGNEQFF
.	TRBV5-6	.	TRBJ1-1	TGTGCCAGCAGCTTGGTCTCACCGGGGGGCACTGAAGCTTTCTTT	CASSLVSPGGTEAFF
.	TRBV4-2	.	TRBJ1-2	TGTGCCAGCAGCCAAGGGGGGACTCTTAACTATGGCTACACCTTC	CASSQGGTLNYGYTF
.	TRBV29-1	.	TRBJ2-5	TGCAGCGTTGCTATCACGAGCGGGCGGGGGACCCAGTACTTC	CSVAITSGRGTQYF
TRBD1	TRBV4-1	.	TRBJ2-7	TGCGCCAGCAGGAGACAGGGGGCTAGCGGACTCCTTCGCCACGAGCAGTACTTC	CASRRQGASGLLRHEQYF
TRBD1	TRBV6-1	once	TRBJ1-5	TGTGCCAGCAGTGCAAGGGGGCCCGGGGGCAATCAGCCCCAGCATTTT	CASSARGPGGNQPQHF
TRBD1	TRBV7-2	.	TRBJ2-3	TGTGCCAGCAGCTTTGACAGGGCCGATACGCAGTATTTT	CASSFDRADTQYF
TRBD1	TRBV28	.	TRBJ1-2	TGTGCCAGCAGACGGGACAGGGCGTATGGCTACACCTTC	CASRRDRAYGYTF
.	TRBV7-2	.	TRBJ1-1	TGTGCCAGCAGCTTCCGACCGACAGAGAACACTGAAGCTTTCTTT	CASSFRPTENTEAFF
TRBD1	TRBV28	.	TRBJ1-4	TGTGCCAGCAGTCGATCCGGGACAGTGAATGAAAAACTGTTTTTT	CASSRSGTVNEKLFF
.	TRBV7-6	.	TRBJ2-3	TGTGCCAGCAGCTCGTCTTTTCGGGGCACAGATACGCAGTATTTT	CASSSSFRGTDTQYF
TRBD1	TRBV2	.	TRBJ2-5	TGTGCCAGCAGTGAGAGTGATGCAGGGGGCCGCCAGTACTTC	CASSESDAGGRQYF
.	TRBV5-1	.	TRBJ1-1	TGCGCCAGCAGCTTGGATCGCGGAACGGCGAACACTGAAGCTTTCTTT	CASSLDRGTANTEAFF
.	TRBV15	.	TRBJ1-1	TGTGCCACCAGCAGTCCAGGGAATACTGAAGCTTTCTTT	CATSSPGNTEAFF
.	TRBV18	.	TRBJ2-1	TGTGCCAGCTCCGGCGGCCTTAGCTCCTACAATGAGCAGTTCTTC	CASSGGLSSYNEQFF
TRBD1	TRBV6-5	.	TRBJ2-7	TGTGCCAGCAGTTCCACCGGGACAGGGGTCTACGAGCAGTACTTC	CASSSTGTGVYEQYF
TRBD1	TRBV6-5	.	TRBJ2-3	TGTGCCAGCGCGATCGACAGGGAGAATACGCAGTATTTT	CASAIDRENTQYF
.	TRBV18	.	TRBJ2-2	TGTGCCAGCTCACCATCCACTAGACCGAACACCGGGGAGCTGTTTTTT	CASSPSTRPNTGELFF
.	TRBV11-3	.	TRBJ2-1	TGTGCCAGCAGCTTACCAGGGGCCTACAATGAGCAGTTCTTC	CASSLPGAYNEQFF
.	TRBV5-8	.	TRBJ1-5	TGTGCCAGCAGCTTGGAGAGAGGGCCCCAGCATTTT	CASSLERGPQHF
.	TRBV9	.	TRBJ2-4	TGTGCCAGCAGCGTAAACCAGGGTGCGGACATTCAGTACTTC	CASSVNQGADIQYF
TRBD1	TRBV29-1	.	TRBJ1-2	TGCAGCGTCGGGTCGCAGGGGGTGAATGGCTACACCTTC	CSVGSQGVNGYTF
TRBD2	TRBV29-1	.	TRBJ2-1	TGCAGCGCCCGGGGGAGACTAGCGGAGAATGAGCAGTTCTTC	CSARGRLAENEQFF
.	TRBV28	.	TRBJ1-1	TGTGCCAGCAGTTTAGTTCTCAGGGGGAACACTGAAGCTTTCTTT	CASSLVLRGNTEAFF
.	TRBV6-6	.	TRBJ2-3	TGTGCCAGCAGTTACACCGCAAAGCCCCCCACAGATACGCAGTATTTT	CASSYTAKPPTDTQYF
.	TRBV5-1	.	TRBJ1-3	TGCGCCAGCAGCTTGGCCAGGCCGAAGTCTGGAAACACCATATATTTT	CASSLARPKSGNTIYF
.	TRBV4-2	.	TRBJ2-4	TGTGCCAGCAGCCAAGATTCGACGGAAGGAGCCCAGTACTTC	CASSQDSTEGAQYF
.	TRBV5-4	once	TRBJ2-5	TGTGCCACCCTAGGCCGGGGAGGAGAGACCCAGTACTTC	CATLGRGGETQYF
.	TRBV7-3	.	TRBJ1-2	TGTGCCAGCAGCCGCGAGGCCTTTCTGGATGGCTACACCTTC	CASSREAFLDGYTF
TRBD1	TRBV2	.	TRBJ1-4	TGTGCCAGCAGGGAGGACAGGGGGAAGGGGGTGGTTGAAAAACTGTTTTTT	CASREDRGKGVVEKLFF
.	TRBV19	.	TRBJ2-3	TGTGCCAGTAGTATAGGTGGGGGGGATACGCAGTATTTT	CASSIGGGDTQYF
TRBD1	TRBV7-9	.	TRBJ1-1	TGTGCCAGCAGCTTAGGGAGGGACAGGGGGAACACTGAAGCTTTCTTT	CASSLGRDRGNTEAFF
TRBD2	TRBV30	once	TRBJ2-7	TGTGCCTGGCTGGGGATAGCGGGAGGGGAGGCCTACGAGCAGTACTTC	CAWLGIAGGEAYEQYF
.	TRBV19	.	TRBJ1-2	TGTGCCAGTAGTATAGGGGAAGGGAGCGGCTATGGCTACACCTTC	CASSIGEGSGYGYTF
TRBD1	TRBV5-1	.	TRBJ1-4	TGCGCCAGCAGCCCCGCGACAGGGGAGGGTGAAAAACTGTTTTTT	CASSPATGEGEKLFF
TRBD1	TRBV10-3	.	TRBJ1-1	TGTGCCATCAAGACAGGGGTTAACACTGAAGCTTTCTTT	CAIKTGVNTEAFF
TRBD2	TRBV5-8	.	TRBJ2-5	TGTGCCAGCAGCTTGGGGACTAGCGGGGGAGTTGGGACCCAGTACTTC	CASSLGTSGGVGTQYF